A single T cell receptor beta chain is shown here with its context. The antigen is unknown. This sample is part of a study of beta chain features in type 1 diabetes. Broader study findings: Among patients with Type 1 diabetes, TCRB CDR3s were moderately but significantly shorter in every one of the four CD4+ subsets.

The study reverse transcribed the entire isolated RNA, so it sequenced expressed TCRB transcripts. Clones were read by immunoSEQ multiplex PCR, and TCRdb kept only the in-frame ones, dropping some. This table holds hundreds of thousands of clones, about 13% found once. Germline lookup yields CDR1 SGDLS and CDR2 YYNGEE. The CDR3 consists of 15 residues. V dropped 3 bases and J dropped 3; count of bases not matched to a gene: 7. Material for sequencing was naive CD4+ T cells from blood. V and J are TRBV9 and TRBJ2-3, with 7 positions matching TRBD1. The TCR sequence derives from a man aged 25 to 45 with type 1 diabetes. In nucleotides, the CDR3 is TGTGCCAGCAGCGCAAGACAGGGCACGACAGATACGCAGTATTTT. This codes for CASSARQGTTDTQYF.